This T cell receptor beta chain was sequenced for a study of blood T cell repertoires in COVID-19. Study at large: The United States, Italy and Spain were the sources of the acute and convalescent COVID-19 samples. In each case, the material was cDNA or gDNA derived from T cells, B-cell-depleted T cells, or PBMCs.

V shed 2 bases and J 5 bases; nucleotides not matched to a gene: 6. Germline CDR1 is GTSNPN and CDR2 is SVGIG (reference sequence). The CDR3 totals 14 residues. As handled by the study authors: Amplification with reference gene primers provided the estimates of nucleated cell counts. Some clones are missing from TCRdb's copy, which holds only in-frame ones; the method was immunoSEQ multiplex PCR. Clone size and the V and J calls come from that table; the DNA yielded D and trimming. The sample lists approximately 99,000 clones; about 86% were seen once. The chain joins TRBV30 to TRBJ1-5, with 7 nucleotides matching TRBD1. The clonotype originates from a woman in her sixties or seventies in a cohort sampled during active or convalescent COVID-19. What was sequenced was peripheral blood. CDR3 DNA: TGTGCCTGGAGTAAGGCAGGGGGAGATCAGCCCCAGCATTTT. It encodes CAWSKAGGDQPQHF.